This T cell receptor beta chain was retrieved from a study of T cells in Graves' hyperthyroidism and ophthalmopathy. The study's findings and limits: Blood shared most expanded thyroid clonotypes above 0.001.

Authors of the study amplified TCR beta CDR3 regions from RNA transcripts. When the TCR CDR3 underwent first-round RT-PCR, the HTBI primer set was used. TCRdb reprocessed the multiplex PCR reads via MiXCR and lists one record per CDR3 protein. The data hold 600,000 to 700,000 distinct CDR3 sequences, with nearly 45% observed a single time. The CDR3 totals 15 residues. V gave up 3 bases and J gave up 2 bases; unmatched junction bases: 6. The germline V gene encodes CDR1 SQVTM and CDR2 ANQGSEA. This clonotype was seen more than once but under ten times. Its antigen is undetermined. Exclusion criteria comprised uncontrolled infection, other autoimmune disease, pregnancy or lactation.

The TCR originated in an adult man with Graves' disease, either hyperthyroidism or ophthalmopathy (not recorded which). Sequencing was done on a sample of peripheral blood or thyroid tissue (not recorded which). The chain links TRBV29-1 to TRBJ1-5; 8 bases fit TRBD1. CDR3 protein: CSVDRAGGCNQPQHF. CDR3 nucleotides: TGCAGCGTTGATAGGGCAGGGGGCTGCAATCAGCCCCAGCATTTT.